A single sample is the source of the 5 T cell receptor beta chains below, sequenced in a study of cytomegalovirus exposure and HLA in healthy donors. The PCR was carried out with 60 Vbeta primers and 13 Jbeta primers. Measured with immunoSEQ multiplex PCR; TCRdb has only the in-frame clones, and not every one. Of 170,000 or so clones listed, about 80% are singletons. Sequenced input: PBMCs. The receptor source for this set is a man in his thirties or forties in good health and CMV-seropositive.

This chain's CDR3 is CASSTPRTGPNTGELFF. CDR3 DNA: TGTGCCAGTAGTACCCCTCGGACAGGGCCGAACACCGGGGAGCTGTTTTTT. V gene TRBV19 combines with J gene TRBJ2-2; TRBD1 matches 8 bases. The ends lost 4 bases at V and 0 bases at J; junction bases unmatched: 7. Germline assignment: CDR1 LNHDA and CDR2 SQIVND (reference sequence). This CDR3 is built from 17 residues. Full variable domain (rest looked up from reference TRBV19 and TRBJ2-2): DGGITQSPKYLFRKEGQNVTLSCEQNLNHDAMYWYRQDPGQGLRLIYYSQIVNDFQKGDIAEGYSVSREKKESFPLTVTSAQKNPTAFYLCASSTPRTGPNTGELFFGEGSRLTVL.

This clone turned up a few times. The CDR3 sequence: CASSFGGSGIVPYEQYF. The CDR3 DNA sequence: TGTGCCAGCAGCTTCGGAGGTAGCGGGATAGTCCCCTACGAGCAGTACTTC. The chain employs TRBV5-4 and TRBJ2-7; TRBD2 agrees at 8 bases. Unmatched junction bases numbered 12, after V lost 2 bases and J lost 2 bases. The CDR3 has 17 amino acids. Germline lookup yields CDR1 SGHNT and CDR2 YYREEE (reference sequence).

There are a few counts of this clone. This rearrangement joins TRBV5-6 to TRBJ2-7; TRBD2 might be the D (5 bases). This CDR3 has 16 residues. The V gene's germline CDR1 is SGHDT and CDR2 YYEEEE. V gave up 4 bases and J gave up 1 base, with 18 bases separating them. The CDR3 protein is CASSLASPGWSYEQYF. The CDR3 nucleotides read TGTGCCAGCAGCCTGGCGTCGCCGGGGTGGTCCTACGAGCAGTACTTC. Filled out from reference TRBV5-6 and TRBJ2-7, the complete variable domain reads DAGVTQSPTHLIKTRGQQVTLRCSPKSGHDTVSWYQQALGQGPQFIFQYYEEEERQRGNFPDRFSGHQFPNYSSELNVNALLLGDSALYLCASSLASPGWSYEQYFGPGTRLTVT.

This clone was detected only a few times. Here the CDR3 reads CASSPNRGLGEAFF. CDR3 coding DNA: TGTGCCAGCAGCCCCAATAGGGGGCTCGGAGAAGCTTTCTTT. The chain combines TRBV7-8 with TRBJ1-1, with TRBD1 matching 7 bases. Trimming cost V 5 bases and J 8 bases; bases outside gene matches: 11. In germline, CDR1 is SGHVS, CDR2 FQNEAQ. CDR3 length: 14 amino acids.

V and J are TRBV15 and TRBJ1-5; no definite D call. V lost 3 bases to trimming and J lost 5 bases, with 11 bases between them. This CDR3 has 14 residues. Germline assignment: CDR1 LNHNV and CDR2 YYDKDF (reference sequence). The CDR3 reads CATSSRRRDQPQHF. DNA of the CDR3: TGTGCCACCAGCAGTCGGAGGAGAGATCAGCCCCAGCATTTT.